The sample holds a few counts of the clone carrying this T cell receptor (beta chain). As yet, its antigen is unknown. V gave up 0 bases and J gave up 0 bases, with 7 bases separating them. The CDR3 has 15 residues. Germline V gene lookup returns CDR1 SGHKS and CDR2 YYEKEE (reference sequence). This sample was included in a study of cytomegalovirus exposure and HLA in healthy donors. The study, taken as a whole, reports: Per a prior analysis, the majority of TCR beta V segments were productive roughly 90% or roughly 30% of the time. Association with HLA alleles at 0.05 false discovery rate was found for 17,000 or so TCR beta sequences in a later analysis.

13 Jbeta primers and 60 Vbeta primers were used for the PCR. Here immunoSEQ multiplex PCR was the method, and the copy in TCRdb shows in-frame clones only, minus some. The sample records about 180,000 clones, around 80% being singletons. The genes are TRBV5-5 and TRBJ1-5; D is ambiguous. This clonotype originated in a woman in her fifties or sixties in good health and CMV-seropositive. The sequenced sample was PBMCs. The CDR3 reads CASSLAGNSNQPQHF. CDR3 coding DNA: TGTGCCAGCAGCTTGGCGGGGAATAGCAATCAGCCCCAGCATTTT. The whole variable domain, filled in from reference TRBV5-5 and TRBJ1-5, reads DAGVTQSPTHLIKTRGQQVTLRCSPISGHKSVSWYQQVLGQGPQFIFQYYEKEERGRGNFPDRFSARQFPNYSSELNVNALLLGDSALYLCASSLAGNSNQPQHFGDGTRLSIL.